The present T cell receptor beta chain was sequenced within a study of response to subunit inactivated influenza vaccine. General study points: Seasonal influenza vaccination, on each occasion, was suggested by the authors to recruit few new T cells.

From the RT-PCR reads, TCRdb called clonotypes with MiXCR, one entry per CDR3 protein. There are a few hundred thousand distinct CDR3 sequences in the sample; approximately 15% occur only once, and approximately 12% lies in the top ten. Notes on this clonotype: Its target is unknown.

Trimming cost V 7 bases and J 5 bases, with 11 bases left between them. The CDR3 runs to 12 residues. The germline CDR1 and CDR2 sequences are MNHEY and SVGEGT. The TCR originated in a man aged 45-65 years who received an inactivated influenza vaccine. The sequenced sample was PBMCs from blood, obtained about 11 days after vaccination. This rearrangement joins TRBV6-2 or TRBV6-3 to TRBJ1-2; D is unclear. The CDR3 DNA reads as TGTGCCAGCAACGTGGGTTCGTATGGCTACACCTTC. Protein: CASNVGSYGYTF.